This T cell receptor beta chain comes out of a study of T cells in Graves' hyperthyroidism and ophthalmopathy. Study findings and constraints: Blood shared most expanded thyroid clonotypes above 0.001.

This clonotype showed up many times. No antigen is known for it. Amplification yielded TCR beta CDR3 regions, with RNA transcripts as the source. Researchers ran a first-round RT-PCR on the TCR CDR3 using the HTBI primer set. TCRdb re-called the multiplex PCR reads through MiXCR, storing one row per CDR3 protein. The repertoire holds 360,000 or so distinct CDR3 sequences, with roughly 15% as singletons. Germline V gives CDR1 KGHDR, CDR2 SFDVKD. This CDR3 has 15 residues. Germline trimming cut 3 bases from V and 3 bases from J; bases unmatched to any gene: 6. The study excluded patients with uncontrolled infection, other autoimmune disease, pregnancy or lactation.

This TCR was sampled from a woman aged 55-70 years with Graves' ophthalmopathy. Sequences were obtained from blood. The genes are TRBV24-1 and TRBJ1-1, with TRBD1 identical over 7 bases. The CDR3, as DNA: TGTGCCACCAGTGATGGACAGACAGGGCACACTGAAGCTTTCTTT. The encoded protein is CATSDGQTGHTEAFF.